The next 18 T cell receptor beta chains were all read from a single sample in a study of CD8 T cells in Susac syndrome. cDNA came from 0.5 to 1 ug RNA primed by random hexamers. Each CDR3 protein is one row after TCRdb ran MiXCR on the immunoSEQ multiplex PCR reads. The table has some 50,000 distinct CDR3 sequences, just under 95% seen once; the top ten hold less than 0.95%. Sequences were obtained from CD8+ T cells from PBMCs. These receptors all stem from a human donor with Susac syndrome.

V and J are TRBV2 and TRBJ2-2, with D perhaps TRBD1 or TRBD2 (5 bases each). The germline V gene encodes CDR1 SNHLY and CDR2 FYNNEI. V was shortened by 6 bases and J by 4 bases, with 12 bases between the two germline ends. The CDR3 loop spans 14 amino acids. In nucleotides, the CDR3 is TGTGCCAGCAGGGAAACAGGACTCACCGGGGAGCTGTTTTTT. Amino acid sequence: CASRETGLTGELFF. The variable domain in full, completed from reference TRBV2 and TRBJ2-2, reads EPEVTQTPSHQVTQMGQEVILRCVPISNHLYFYWYRQILGQKVEFLVSFYNNEISEKSEIFDDQFSVERPDGSNFTLKIRSTKLEDSAMYFCASRETGLTGELFFGEGSRLTVL.

This clonotype appeared a single time. The chain has TRBV20-1 and TRBJ1-5; D gene unclear. Looked up from germline, CDR1 is DFQATT and CDR2 is SNEGSKA (reference sequence). Trimming took 0 bases from V and 9 from J, leaving 12 bases between them. CDR3 size: 13 residues. The CDR3 loop is CSARDERVRPQHF. The CDR3 region has the DNA TGCAGTGCTAGAGATGAAAGGGTGAGGCCCCAGCATTTT.

The V and J genes are TRBV4-1 and TRBJ1-2; D remains ambiguous. The V end was cut by 0 bases, the J end by 7 bases, with 15 bases between. CDR1 and CDR2 from the germline V gene are MGHRA and YSYEKL. This CDR3 has 15 residues. CDR3 in DNA: TGCGCCAGCAGCCAAGAGTCACAGAAGGCGGGTGGCTACACCTTC. Its protein product is CASSQESQKAGGYTF.

This clonotype appeared once. This chain joins TRBV6-1 and TRBJ2-2; the D is unclear. The V end was cut by 5 bases, the J end by 8 bases, with 6 bases between. There are 11 residues in the CDR3. Looked up from germline, CDR1 is MNHNS and CDR2 is SASEGT. The CDR3 spells CASSPLGELFF. CDR3 bases: TGTGCCAGCAGTCCTCTTGGGGAGCTGTTTTTT.

This sequence joins TRBV28 and TRBJ2-1, with 8 bases matching TRBD2. With 8 bases clipped from V and 1 base from J, the junction kept 4 bases outside the gene matches. The germline V gene encodes CDR1 MDHEN and CDR2 SYDVKM. The CDR3 length is 14 residues. As DNA, the CDR3 is TGTGCCAGCGCCAAGCGGGGGTCCTACAATGAGCAGTTCTTC. It encodes CASAKRGSYNEQFF.

This CDR3 reads CASSLFVSRVTVYNEQFF. The CDR3 coding sequence is TGTGCCAGCAGCTTATTCGTCTCACGGGTAACTGTCTACAATGAGCAGTTCTTC. J is TRBJ2-1 and V is TRBV7-6, with D uncertain. CDR1 and CDR2 from the germline V gene are SGHVS and FNYEAQ. The CDR3 consists of 18 residues. Trimming removed 2 bases from V and 3 bases from J, with 20 bases in between.

The V and J genes are TRBV2 and TRBJ2-7, with TRBD1 matching 8 bases. Germline assignment: CDR1 SNHLY and CDR2 FYNNEI. V gave up 7 bases and J gave up 3 bases; unmatched junction bases: 2. The CDR3 has 12 amino acids. CDR3 DNA sequence: TGTGCCAGCATCGACAGGGGCTACGAGCAGTACTTC. Translated: CASIDRGYEQYF.

The chain couples TRBV7-2 to TRBJ2-1; possibly TRBD2 for D (5 bases). Germline V gives CDR1 SGHTA, CDR2 FQGNSA. The CDR3 covers 16 residues. Trimming shortened V by 5 bases and J by 6 bases, and 20 bases separated the two germline ends. CDR3 residues: CASSHLLWERSNEQFF. The CDR3 region has the DNA TGTGCCAGCAGCCATCTCTTGTGGGAGAGGTCCAATGAGCAGTTCTTC.

V and J are TRBV9 and TRBJ2-7, with D possibly TRBD2 on 6 matching bases. Germline V gene lookup returns CDR1 SGDLS and CDR2 YYNGEE. The CDR3 has 15 residues. Deletions cut 0 bases from V and 1 base from J, with 11 bases between. The CDR3 protein is CASSVEPGRSYEQYF. The DNA for the CDR3 is TGTGCCAGCAGCGTAGAGCCAGGGAGGTCCTACGAGCAGTACTTC.

The CDR3 reads CASSFEGALFYTGELFF. In DNA form, the CDR3 reads TGCGCCAGCAGCTTCGAGGGGGCCCTTTTTTACACCGGGGAGCTGTTTTTT. The genes are TRBV5-1 and TRBJ2-2; 7 nucleotides match TRBD1. Germline trimming cut 2 bases from V and 3 bases from J; bases unmatched to any gene: 10. The CDR3 totals 17 residues. CDR1 and CDR2 (germline): SGHRS, YFSETQ.

The J gene is TRBJ2-3, the V gene TRBV4-3; D is unresolved. CDR3 length: 16 residues. Germline V gives CDR1 LGHNA, CDR2 YSLEER. V was clipped by 0 bases and J by 4 bases, with 14 bases between them. The CDR3 DNA follows: TGCGCCAGCAGCCAAGATGGCGCTAAATTGTCAGATACGCAGTATTTT. This sequence encodes CASSQDGAKLSDTQYF.

This chain joins TRBV7-3 and TRBJ2-7; possible D gene TRBD2, 6 bases. V was shortened by 4 bases and J by 0 bases, with 7 bases between the two germline ends. There are 13 residues in the CDR3. Germline CDR1 is SGHTA and CDR2 is FQGTGA. The CDR3 loop reads CASSSGASYEQYF. The CDR3 DNA reads as TGTGCCAGCAGCTCGGGAGCCTCCTACGAGCAGTACTTC. The full variable domain, with the rest looked up from reference TRBV7-3 and TRBJ2-7, is GAGVSQTPSNKVTEKGKYVELRCDPISGHTALYWYRQSLGQGPEFLIYFQGTGAADDSGLPNDRFFAVRPEGSVSTLKIQRTERGDSAVYLCASSSGASYEQYFGPGTRLTVT.

This clonotype was picked up one time. This chain uses TRBV20-1 with TRBJ1-2; maybe TRBD1 (5 bases). The CDR3 is made up of 15 amino acids. Trimming took off 0 bases at V and 3 bases at J, with 14 bases between the two ends. The germline V gene has CDR1 DFQATT and CDR2 SNEGSKA (reference sequence). The CDR3 region has the DNA TGCAGTGCTAGAGACAGGGCAACTCCTCACTATGGCTACACCTTC. It codes for CSARDRATPHYGYTF.

The genes are TRBV12-3 or TRBV12-4 and TRBJ1-6; D ambiguous. The V end lost 2 bases, the J end lost 13 bases, and 12 bases lay between the germline ends. This CDR3 comprises 13 residues. This CDR3 reads CASSLSHEGPLHF. CDR3 nucleotides: TGTGCCAGCAGTTTATCACATGAAGGGCCCCTCCACTTT.

This sequence joins TRBV7-9 and TRBJ1-1; 9 positions agree with TRBD1. Germline assignment: CDR1 SEHNR and CDR2 FQNEAQ (reference sequence). The length of the CDR3 is 15 residues. The J segment lost 5 bases and the V segment lost 5 bases, leaving 9 bases of the junction unmatched. The CDR3 here is CASSAIQGAKTEAFF. The CDR3 DNA reads TGTGCCAGCAGCGCCATACAGGGGGCAAAAACTGAAGCTTTCTTT.

Worth noting for this clonotype: A junction end diverges from the germline sequence, so it may reflect a read error. This rearrangement joins TRBV10-2 to TRBJ2-1; tentative D call: TRBD2 (5 bases). This CDR3 contains 15 residues. Per the germline V gene, CDR1 is WSHSY and CDR2 is SAAADI. The CDR3 is CASSESTSRAGEEFF. For the CDR3, the DNA is TGCGCCAGCAGTGAGTCGACATCGCGGGCGGGTGAGGAGTTCTTC.

V is TRBV19 and J is TRBJ1-1; no reliable D call. CDR1 is LNHDA, CDR2 SQIVND, per germline (reference sequence). The CDR3 spans 14 residues. V lost 3 bases and J lost 1, with 9 bases in between. CDR3 nucleotides: TGTGCCAGTAGTATTTATAGCGGGAACACTGAAGCTTTCTTT. It is translated as CASSIYSGNTEAFF.

V usage is TRBV9 and J usage is TRBJ2-6; 7 positions agree with TRBD1. Trimming took 1 base from V and 2 from J; bases not matched to a gene: 12. Germline V gene data show CDR1 as SGDLS and CDR2 as YYNGEE. The CDR3 is 19 amino acids. The CDR3 loop is CASSVPVDRVVAGANVLTF. CDR3 DNA sequence: TGTGCCAGCAGCGTACCCGTCGACAGGGTTGTGGCTGGGGCCAACGTCCTGACTTTC.